One sample yielded the 25 T cell receptor beta chains listed below, sequenced in a study of blood T cells in healthy people across ages. The authors ran a second PCR of about 7 to 12 cycles using a sample-barcoded 5' primer and a J-beta primer mix. TCRdb processed the 5' RACE reads anew with MiXCR; each CDR3 protein has one entry. The profile shows around 800,000 distinct CDR3 sequences, about 59% of them singletons. Source material: blood. These TCRs come from a man in his thirties or forties in good health.

The chain couples TRBV12-3 or TRBV12-4 to TRBJ1-1; 7 bases line up with TRBD1. The CDR3 totals 19 residues. V gave up 3 bases and J gave up 2 bases; unmatched junction bases: 18. DNA of the CDR3: TGTGCCAGCAGTTTCCGTCGGTTGCTAGGGGGCGAGGCAAACACTGAAGCTTTCTTT. Its translation is CASSFRRLLGGEANTEAFF.

This clonotype was counted once. This chain connects TRBV2 to TRBJ1-6; D not resolved. Germline CDR1 SNHLY, CDR2 FYNNEI. Trimming removed 6 bases at V and 10 bases at J, with 10 bases between. The CDR3 loop spans 12 amino acids. DNA for the CDR3: TGTGCCAGCAGGACTGTGGGCTCACCCCTCCACTTT. The encoded protein is CASRTVGSPLHF.

This clonotype occurred many times. V is TRBV10-2 and J is TRBJ2-1; TRBD1 matches at 7 bases. This CDR3 has 12 amino acids. The trim removed 4 bases at V and 8 bases at J, leaving 2 bases unmatched. Germline lookup yields CDR1 WSHSY and CDR2 SAAADI. The CDR3 loop reads CASSVTGDEQFF. The CDR3 nucleotides read TGCGCCAGCAGTGTAACAGGGGATGAGCAGTTCTTC.

The J gene is TRBJ2-3, the V gene TRBV27; D is ambiguous. The germline gives CDR1 MNHEY, CDR2 SMNVEV (reference sequence). The CDR3 loop spans 15 amino acids. V was clipped by 3 bases and J by 0 bases, with 10 bases between them. The CDR3 spells CASSFLPLSTDTQYF. CDR3 DNA: TGTGCCAGCAGTTTCCTCCCTCTTAGCACAGATACGCAGTATTTT.

The gene calls are TRBV28 and TRBJ2-1, with 9 positions matching TRBD1. V gave up 6 bases and J gave up 8 bases; unmatched junction bases: 5. Germline CDR1 is MDHEN and CDR2 is SYDVKM. The CDR3 has 13 residues. The CDR3 region has the DNA TGTGCCAGCAGGGACAGGGGTGGCGATGAGCAGTTCTTC. This gives the protein CASRDRGGDEQFF.

This clonotype was detected a few times. CDR3 sequence: CATSPGQSYEQYF. In DNA, the CDR3 is TGTGCCACCAGTCCGGGACAGTCCTACGAGCAGTACTTC. The chain uses TRBV24-1 and TRBJ2-7; 7 positions agree with TRBD1. CDR3 size: 13 residues. The germline CDR1 and CDR2 sequences are KGHDR and SFDVKD. Trimming removed 6 bases from V and 1 base from J; junction bases left unmatched: 2.

The chain links TRBV29-1 to TRBJ2-3, with TRBD2 identical over 8 bases. Trimming at V came to 2 bases and at J to 2 bases, leaving 6 bases not matched to a gene. Germline loops: CDR1 SQVTM, CDR2 ANQGSEA. The CDR3 totals 15 residues. The CDR3 DNA reads as TGCAGCGTTGAATTGGCTAGCGGGTACACAGATACGCAGTATTTT. Its translation: CSVELASGYTDTQYF.

This clonotype has a handful of counts. The genes are TRBV5-1 and TRBJ2-7, with TRBD1 matching over 8 bases. Per the germline V gene, CDR1 is SGHRS and CDR2 is YFSETQ. With 4 bases clipped from V and 2 bases from J, the junction kept 8 bases outside the gene matches. This CDR3 spans 15 amino acids. The CDR3 loop is CASSPSGTGPYEQYF. CDR3 in DNA: TGCGCCAGCAGCCCATCCGGGACAGGCCCCTACGAGCAGTACTTC.

In its sample, this clonotype was seen a few times. The genes are TRBV6-1 and TRBJ2-1, with 9 bases identical to TRBD2. Germline V gene sequence: CDR1 MNHNS, CDR2 SASEGT. The CDR3 is 15 amino acids. After removal of 2 bases from V and 4 bases from J, the junction contained 3 bases not matched to a gene. CDR3 amino acids: CASSELAGQYNEQFF. Here the CDR3 DNA reads TGTGCCAGCAGTGAACTAGCGGGGCAATACAATGAGCAGTTCTTC.

V gene TRBV7-3 combines with J gene TRBJ2-5; D is uncertain. V was cut by 0 bases and J by 0 bases, with 5 bases left in between. The CDR3 sequence is 14 residues long. In germline, CDR1 is SGHTA, CDR2 FQGTGA. This CDR3 reads CASSLTTNQETQYF. In nucleotides, the CDR3 is TGTGCCAGCAGCTTAACCACGAACCAAGAGACCCAGTACTTC. The variable domain in full, with the rest retrieved from reference TRBV7-3 and TRBJ2-5, is GAGVSQTPSNKVTEKGKYVELRCDPISGHTALYWYRQSLGQGPEFLIYFQGTGAADDSGLPNDRFFAVRPEGSVSTLKIQRTERGDSAVYLCASSLTTNQETQYFGPGTRLLVL.

For this clonotype: This may be a read error, as it is one base from a much larger clone. V usage is TRBV7-2 and J usage is TRBJ2-5, with D tentatively TRBD2 (5 bases). The CDR3 runs to 15 residues. Germline assignment: CDR1 SGHTA and CDR2 FQGNSA. CDR3 amino acids: CAGSPVGVFGETQYF. The CDR3 DNA sequence: TGTGCCGGCAGCCCCGTCGGGGTTTTCGGCGAGACCCAGTACTTC.

The rearrangement joins TRBV20-1 to TRBJ2-6, with unresolved D. The V gene lost 8 bases and the J gene lost 0 bases, with 8 bases spanning the gap. Looked up from germline, CDR1 is DFQATT and CDR2 is SNEGSKA (reference sequence). The CDR3 extends over 13 amino acids. The chain's CDR3 is CSPLNSGANVLTF. DNA of the CDR3: TGCAGTCCCCTTAACTCTGGGGCCAACGTCCTGACTTTC.

V gene TRBV6-4 combines with J gene TRBJ2-3; 8 positions agree with TRBD2. The CDR3 is made up of 14 amino acids. Looked up from germline, CDR1 is MRHNA and CDR2 is SNTAGT. The V segment lost 3 bases and the J segment 6 bases; nucleotides outside the gene matches: 5. CDR3 region: CASSEGTSHDTQYF. The CDR3 DNA is TGTGCCAGCAGTGAAGGGACTAGTCATGATACGCAGTATTTT.

In this sample, this clonotype turned up a few times. The V gene is TRBV4-2, the J gene TRBJ1-2; 8 positions match TRBD1. The CDR3 covers 17 residues. J lost 5 bases, V lost 0 bases, and 11 bases had no gene match. The germline gives CDR1 LGHNA, CDR2 YNFKEQ. DNA for the CDR3: TGTGCCAGCAGCCAAGATGGACAGGGCCGGGCTTTATATGGCTACACCTTC. Its translation is CASSQDGQGRALYGYTF.

This clonotype was observed a few times. The chain couples TRBV18 to TRBJ2-5; 8 bases map to TRBD2. The CDR3 length is 16 residues. Germline V lookup: CDR1 KGHSH, CDR2 LQKENI. V lost 0 bases, J lost 11 bases, and 14 bases stayed unmatched. The CDR3 region has the DNA TGTGCCAGCTCACCACCTCAGGCCCTAGCGGGCGGAGAGCAGTACTTC. Translation: CASSPPQALAGGEQYF.

This clonotype appeared a few times. The chain joins TRBV29-1 to TRBJ2-7, with D unclear. The DNA matches TRBJ2-5 better at its end, which makes the J call doubtful. The CDR3 spans 14 residues. The germline V gene has CDR1 SQVTM and CDR2 ANQGSEA. CDR3: CSVVGSGVRETQYF. For the CDR3, the DNA is TGCAGCGTTGTTGGATCTGGGGTGAGGGAGACCCAGTACTTC.

As DNA, the CDR3 is TGTGCCAGCAGCTTAGCCGGGTTGGAGACCCAGTACTTC. It encodes CASSLAGLETQYF. J is TRBJ2-5 and V is TRBV5-5; D unclear. Germline values: CDR1 SGHKS, CDR2 YYEKEE (reference sequence). This CDR3 is 13 amino acids long. Trimming cost V 2 bases and J 5 bases, with 10 bases left between them.

V gene TRBV6-2 or TRBV6-3 combines with J gene TRBJ2-1; D is uncertain. This CDR3 contains 14 residues. Germline assignment: CDR1 MNHEY and CDR2 SVGEGT. The ends were cut back, 0 bases at V and 9 bases at J, with 12 bases in the middle. The CDR3 reads CASSYSMARREQFF. CDR3 DNA sequence: TGTGCCAGCAGTTACTCGATGGCGCGGCGTGAGCAGTTCTTC.

The rearrangement links TRBV12-3 or TRBV12-4 to TRBJ1-2; D is ambiguous. The CDR3 consists of 14 residues. V was cut by 5 bases and J by 3 bases, with 13 bases left in between. CDR3 protein: CASSARTLDYGYTF. CDR3 in DNA: TGTGCCAGCAGTGCCCGTACTCTCGACTATGGCTACACCTTC.

The chain is built from TRBV3-1 and TRBJ1-6, with 7 bases aligning to TRBD1. Losses at the gene ends were 6 bases for V and 7 bases for J; bases not matched to a gene: 6. This CDR3 is 14 amino acids long. The germline CDR1 and CDR2 sequences are LGHDT and YNNKEL (reference sequence). CDR3 DNA sequence: TGTGCCAGCAGACCCGGGACAGAGAATTCACCCCTCCACTTT. This codes for CASRPGTENSPLHF.

The CDR3 nucleotides are TGTGCCAGCAGCAGCGGACAGCGGGATTACAATGAGCAGTTCTTC. Protein product: CASSSGQRDYNEQFF. This rearrangement joins TRBV7-6 to TRBJ2-1; TRBD2 is a possible D gene (7 bases). This CDR3 has 15 amino acids. Trimming took 5 bases from V and 4 from J, leaving 15 bases between them. The germline V gene encodes CDR1 SGHVS and CDR2 FNYEAQ.

The rearrangement joins TRBV7-9 to TRBJ2-7; no clear D. The end of the DNA aligns better with TRBJ2-5, so the J call may be wrong. CDR3 length: 11 residues. Germline V gene sequence: CDR1 SEHNR, CDR2 FQNEAQ (reference sequence). The CDR3 here is CASSWVETQYF. DNA for the CDR3: TGTGCCAGCAGTTGGGTAGAGACCCAGTACTTC.

With regard to this clonotype: A much more abundant neighbour one base away suggests this may be a read error. The chain employs TRBV20-1 and TRBJ2-1, with TRBD2 matching over 10 bases. Germline trimming cut 0 bases from V and 9 bases from J; bases unmatched to any gene: 14. In germline, CDR1 is DFQATT, CDR2 SNEGSKA (reference sequence). This CDR3 has 17 residues. CDR3 nucleotide sequence: TGCAGTGCTAGAGATTCAGGGCGAGCGGGGGGGCAGGGTGAGCAGTTCTTC. It specifies CSARDSGRAGGQGEQFF.

The V gene is TRBV20-1, the J gene TRBJ2-1, with D possibly matching TRBD1 (5 bases). This CDR3 comprises 13 residues. The germline V gene encodes CDR1 DFQATT and CDR2 SNEGSKA (reference sequence). Trimming left V 6 bases short and J 9 bases short, with 18 bases between. The CDR3 DNA follows: TGCAGTGCGGCCCAGGGTCGGGCTCGTGAGCAGTTCTTC. This gives the protein CSAAQGRAREQFF.

On this clonotype itself: One base away lies a much larger clone, so this may be a sequencing read error. As DNA, the CDR3 is TGCGCCAGCAGCCAGCCGGCCACGGAGGGAGATACGCGGTATTTT. Residues: CASSQPATEGDTRYF. The chain uses TRBV5-1 and TRBJ2-3; D perhaps matches TRBD2 (6 bases). The CDR3 consists of 15 residues. Germline CDR1 is SGHRS and CDR2 is YFSETQ.